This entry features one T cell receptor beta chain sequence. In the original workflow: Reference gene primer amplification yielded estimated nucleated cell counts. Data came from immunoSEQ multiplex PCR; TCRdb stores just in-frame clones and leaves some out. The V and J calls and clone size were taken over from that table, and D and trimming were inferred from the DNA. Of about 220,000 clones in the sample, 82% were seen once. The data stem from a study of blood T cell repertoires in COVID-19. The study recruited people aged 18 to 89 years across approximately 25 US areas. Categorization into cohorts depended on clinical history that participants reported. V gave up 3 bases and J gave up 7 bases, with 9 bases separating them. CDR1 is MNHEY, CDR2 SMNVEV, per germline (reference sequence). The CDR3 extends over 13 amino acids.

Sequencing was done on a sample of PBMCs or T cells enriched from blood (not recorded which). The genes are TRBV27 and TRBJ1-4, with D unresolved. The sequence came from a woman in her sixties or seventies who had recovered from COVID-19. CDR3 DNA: TGTGCCAGCAGTTTCGTGGGAGGTGAAAAACTGTTTTTT. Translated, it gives CASSFVGGEKLFF.